These 5 T cell receptor beta chains share one sample of origin, sequenced in a study of cytomegalovirus exposure and HLA in healthy donors. Sequencing used immunoSEQ multiplex PCR; TCRdb keeps in-frame clones, though not all of them. The data show fewer than 250,000 clones, approximately 87% seen once. The sample taken for sequencing was PBMCs. The receptors derive from a woman aged 18-29 years in good health and CMV-seronegative.

As concerns this clone: Other nucleotide sequences from this sample produce the same CDR3. V and J are TRBV6-1 and TRBJ2-2, with D possibly being TRBD1 (6 bases). Germline lookup yields CDR1 MNHNS and CDR2 SASEGT. Trimming stripped 8 bases from V and 4 bases from J, with 14 bases between. This CDR3 contains 14 residues. The CDR3 is CASSEGVGTGELFF. CDR3 nucleotide sequence: TGTGCCAGCTCAGAGGGGGTCGGCACCGGGGAGCTGTTTTTT.

This chain uses TRBV6-1 with TRBJ1-1; 7 nucleotides line up with TRBD1. CDR3 size: 14 residues. Trimming removed 6 bases from V and 0 bases from J; junction bases left unmatched: 4. Germline V lookup: CDR1 MNHNS, CDR2 SASEGT. CDR3 protein: CASRWGQLNTEAFF. CDR3 nucleotides: TGTGCCAGCAGGTGGGGACAGCTGAACACTGAAGCTTTCTTT.

The chain is built from TRBV28 and TRBJ2-1; the D gene is possibly TRBD2 (5 bases). The CDR3 spans 15 residues. CDR1 MDHEN and CDR2 SYDVKM come from the germline V gene. V gave up 3 bases and J gave up 4 bases, with 13 bases separating them. The CDR3 loop is CASSFWTRRYNEQFF. DNA for the CDR3: TGTGCCAGCAGTTTCTGGACCAGGAGGTACAATGAGCAGTTCTTC.

The chain has TRBV9 and TRBJ1-1; D not resolved. The V gene lost 4 bases and the J gene lost 2 bases, with 9 bases spanning the gap. CDR3 length: 13 amino acids. Germline V gene data show CDR1 as SGDLS and CDR2 as YYNGEE. The CDR3 DNA sequence: TGTGCCAGCAGCATGACATCCAACACTGAAGCTTTCTTT. Translation: CASSMTSNTEAFF.

The sample holds one count of this clone. In nucleotides, the CDR3 is TGTGCCAGCAGTTTTTTGGGGGCCGTAGGCTACACCTTC. This encodes CASSFLGAVGYTF. The chain carries TRBV28 and TRBJ1-2; weak D call: TRBD1 (6 bases). CDR3 size: 13 residues. CDR1 is MDHEN and CDR2 is SYDVKM in the germline V gene. Trimming cost V 3 bases and J 8 bases, with 13 bases left between them.